This TCR beta chain was sequenced in a study of cytomegalovirus exposure and HLA in healthy donors. About the study: Earlier results showed 90 million to 120 million unique TCR beta sequences derived from approximately 170 million T cells. Caucasian-associated ancestry cluster membership applied to around 80% of around 400 genotyped donors.

The germline V gene has CDR1 MGHDK and CDR2 SYGVNS. The CDR3 is 15 amino acids. Trimming took 4 bases from V and 4 from J, leaving 17 bases between them. Primers: 60 Vbeta forward and 13 Jbeta reverse. TCRdb's copy holds only in-frame clones and misses some; the assay was immunoSEQ multiplex PCR. Among roughly 180,000 clones listed, 77% were seen once. Sequencing was done on a sample of PBMCs. The chain couples TRBV25-1 to TRBJ2-7, with a possible D match to TRBD1 (6 bases). This sequence was found in a man between 18 and 35 years old in good health and CMV-seronegative. The CDR3 coding sequence is TGTGCCAGCAGTGGGGGGCAGAAGGCGCTATACGAGCAGTACTTC. Residues: CASSGGQKALYEQYF.